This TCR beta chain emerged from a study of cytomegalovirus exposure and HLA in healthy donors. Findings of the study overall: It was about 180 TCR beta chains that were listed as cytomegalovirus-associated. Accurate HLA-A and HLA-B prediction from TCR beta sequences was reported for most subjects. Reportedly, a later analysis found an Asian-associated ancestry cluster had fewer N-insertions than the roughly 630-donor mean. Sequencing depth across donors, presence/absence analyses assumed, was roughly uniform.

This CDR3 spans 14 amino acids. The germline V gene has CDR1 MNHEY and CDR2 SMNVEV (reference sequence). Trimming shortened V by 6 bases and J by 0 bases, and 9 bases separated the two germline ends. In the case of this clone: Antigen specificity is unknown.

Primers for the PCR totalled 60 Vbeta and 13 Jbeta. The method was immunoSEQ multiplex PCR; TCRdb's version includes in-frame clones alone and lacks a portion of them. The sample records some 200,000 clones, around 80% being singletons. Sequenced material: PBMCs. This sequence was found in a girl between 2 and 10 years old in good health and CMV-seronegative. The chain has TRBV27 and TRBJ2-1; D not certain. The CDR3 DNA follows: TGTGCCAGCAGCTCAATTAGCTCCTACAATGAGCAGTTCTTC. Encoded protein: CASSSISSYNEQFF.